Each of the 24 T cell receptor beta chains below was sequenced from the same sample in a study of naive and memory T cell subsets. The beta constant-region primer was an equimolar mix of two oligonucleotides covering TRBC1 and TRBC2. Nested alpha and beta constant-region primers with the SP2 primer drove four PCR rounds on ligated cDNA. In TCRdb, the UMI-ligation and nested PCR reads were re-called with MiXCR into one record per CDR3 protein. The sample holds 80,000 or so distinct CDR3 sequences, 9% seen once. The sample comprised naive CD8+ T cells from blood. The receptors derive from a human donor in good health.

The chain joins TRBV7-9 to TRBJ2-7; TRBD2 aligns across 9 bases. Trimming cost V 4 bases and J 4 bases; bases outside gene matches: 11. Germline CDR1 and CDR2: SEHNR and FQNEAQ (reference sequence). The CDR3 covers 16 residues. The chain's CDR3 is CASSSGTSRDRYEQYF. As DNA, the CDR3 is TGTGCCAGCAGCTCCGGGACTAGCCGAGATAGGTACGAGCAGTACTTC.

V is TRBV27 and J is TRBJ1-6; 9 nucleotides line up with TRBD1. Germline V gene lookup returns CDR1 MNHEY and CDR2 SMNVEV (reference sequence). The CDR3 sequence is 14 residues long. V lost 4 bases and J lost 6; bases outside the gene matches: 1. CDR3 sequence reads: CASSWDRANSPLHF. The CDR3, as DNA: TGTGCCAGCAGTTGGGACAGGGCTAATTCACCCCTCCACTTT.

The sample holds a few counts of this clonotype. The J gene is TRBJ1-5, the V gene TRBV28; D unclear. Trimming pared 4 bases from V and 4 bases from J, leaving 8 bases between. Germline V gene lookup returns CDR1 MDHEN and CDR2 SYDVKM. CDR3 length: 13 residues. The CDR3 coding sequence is TGTGCCAGCAGTTCGTATCTTAATCAGCCCCAGCATTTT. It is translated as CASSSYLNQPQHF.

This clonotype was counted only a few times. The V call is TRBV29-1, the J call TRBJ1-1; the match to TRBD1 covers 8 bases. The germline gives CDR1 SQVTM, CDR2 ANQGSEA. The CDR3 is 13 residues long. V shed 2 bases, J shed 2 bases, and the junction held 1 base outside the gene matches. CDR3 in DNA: TGCAGCGTTGAACAGGGGGCAAACACTGAAGCTTTCTTT. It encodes CSVEQGANTEAFF.

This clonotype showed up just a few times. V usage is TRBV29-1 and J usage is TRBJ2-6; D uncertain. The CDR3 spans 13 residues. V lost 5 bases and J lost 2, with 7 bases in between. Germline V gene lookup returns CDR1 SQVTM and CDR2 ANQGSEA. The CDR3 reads CSVRDTGANVLTF. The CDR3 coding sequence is TGCAGCGTTAGAGACACTGGGGCCAACGTCCTGACTTTC.

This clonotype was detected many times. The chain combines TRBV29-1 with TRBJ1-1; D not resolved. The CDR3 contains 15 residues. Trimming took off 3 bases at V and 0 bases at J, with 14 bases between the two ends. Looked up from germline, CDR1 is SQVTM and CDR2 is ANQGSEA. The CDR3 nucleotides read TGCAGCGTTGATGCATTAGGCAGGATGAACACTGAAGCTTTCTTT. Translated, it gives CSVDALGRMNTEAFF.

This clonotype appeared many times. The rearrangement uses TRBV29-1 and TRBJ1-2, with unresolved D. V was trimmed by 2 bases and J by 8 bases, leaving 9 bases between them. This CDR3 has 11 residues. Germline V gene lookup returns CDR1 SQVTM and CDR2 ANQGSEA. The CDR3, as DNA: TGCAGCGTTGAAACGCGGGAGGGCTACACCTTC. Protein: CSVETREGYTF.

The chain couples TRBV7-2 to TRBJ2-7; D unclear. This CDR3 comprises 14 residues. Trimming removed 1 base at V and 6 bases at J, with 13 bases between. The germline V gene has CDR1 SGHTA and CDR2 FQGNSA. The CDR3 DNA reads TGTGCCAGCAGCTTAGGGCAGTACTTGGGCGAGCAGTACTTC. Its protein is CASSLGQYLGEQYF.

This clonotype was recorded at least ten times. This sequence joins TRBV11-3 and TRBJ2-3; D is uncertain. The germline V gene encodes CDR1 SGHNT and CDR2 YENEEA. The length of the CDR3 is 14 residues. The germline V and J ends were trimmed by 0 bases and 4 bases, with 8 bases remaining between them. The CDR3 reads CASSLETRSDTQYF. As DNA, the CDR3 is TGTGCCAGCAGCTTAGAAACAAGGTCAGATACGCAGTATTTT.

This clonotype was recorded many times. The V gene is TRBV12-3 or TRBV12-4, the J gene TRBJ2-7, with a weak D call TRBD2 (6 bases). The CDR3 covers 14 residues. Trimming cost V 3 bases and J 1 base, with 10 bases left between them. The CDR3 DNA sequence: TGTGCCAGCAGTTTTGGGGACTCATCCTACGAGCAGTACTTC. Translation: CASSFGDSSYEQYF.

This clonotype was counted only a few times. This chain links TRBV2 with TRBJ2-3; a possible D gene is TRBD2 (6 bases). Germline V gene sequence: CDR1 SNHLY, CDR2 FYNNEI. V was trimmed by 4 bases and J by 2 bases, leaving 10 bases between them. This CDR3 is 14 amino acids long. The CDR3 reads CASSVIADTDTQYF. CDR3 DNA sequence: TGTGCCAGCAGTGTAATAGCGGACACAGATACGCAGTATTTT.

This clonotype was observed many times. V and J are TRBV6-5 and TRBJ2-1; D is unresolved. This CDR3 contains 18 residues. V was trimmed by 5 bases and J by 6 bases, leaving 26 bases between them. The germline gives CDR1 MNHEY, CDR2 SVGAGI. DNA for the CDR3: TGTGCCAGCAGTACATCCCCTGGAGTCGCCCCGAAAGGCAATGAGCAGTTCTTC. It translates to CASSTSPGVAPKGNEQFF.

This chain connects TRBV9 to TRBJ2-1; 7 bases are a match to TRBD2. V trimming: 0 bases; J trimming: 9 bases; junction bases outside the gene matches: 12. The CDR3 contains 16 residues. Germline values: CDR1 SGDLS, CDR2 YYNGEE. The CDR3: CASSVALRTSFPEQFF. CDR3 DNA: TGTGCCAGCAGCGTAGCTCTAAGGACTAGTTTCCCTGAGCAGTTCTTC. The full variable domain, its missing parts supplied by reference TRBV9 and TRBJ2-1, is DSGVTQTPKHLITATGQRVTLRCSPRSGDLSVYWYQQSLDQGLQFLIQYYNGEERAKGNILERFSAQQFPDLHSELNLSSLELGDSALYFCASSVALRTSFPEQFFGPGTRLTVL.

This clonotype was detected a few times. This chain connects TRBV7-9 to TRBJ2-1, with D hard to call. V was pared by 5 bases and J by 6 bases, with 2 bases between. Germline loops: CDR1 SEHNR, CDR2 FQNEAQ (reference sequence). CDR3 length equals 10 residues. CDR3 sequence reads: CASSTNEQFF. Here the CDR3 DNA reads TGTGCCAGCAGCACCAATGAGCAGTTCTTC.

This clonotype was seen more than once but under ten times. CDR3 nucleotides: TGTGCCAGCAGTTTCTCACAGAACACTGAAGCTTTCTTT. It yields the protein CASSFSQNTEAFF. The rearrangement uses TRBV27 and TRBJ1-1; no clear D gene. The CDR3 runs to 13 residues. Trimming removed 3 bases at V and 1 base at J, with 6 bases between. Germline V gene data show CDR1 as MNHEY and CDR2 as SMNVEV (reference sequence).

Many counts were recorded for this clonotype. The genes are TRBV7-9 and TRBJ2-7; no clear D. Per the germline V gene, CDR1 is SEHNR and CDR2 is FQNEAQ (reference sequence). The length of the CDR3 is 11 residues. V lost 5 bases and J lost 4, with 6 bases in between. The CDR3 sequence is CASSGTYEQYF. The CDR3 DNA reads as TGTGCCAGCAGCGGAACGTACGAGCAGTACTTC.

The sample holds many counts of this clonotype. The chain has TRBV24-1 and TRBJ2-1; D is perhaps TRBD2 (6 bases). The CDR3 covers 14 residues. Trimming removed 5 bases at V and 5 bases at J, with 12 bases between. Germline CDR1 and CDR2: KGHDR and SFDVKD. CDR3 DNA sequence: TGTGCCACCAGTGTGGAGGGATTCAACAATGAGCAGTTCTTC. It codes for CATSVEGFNNEQFF.

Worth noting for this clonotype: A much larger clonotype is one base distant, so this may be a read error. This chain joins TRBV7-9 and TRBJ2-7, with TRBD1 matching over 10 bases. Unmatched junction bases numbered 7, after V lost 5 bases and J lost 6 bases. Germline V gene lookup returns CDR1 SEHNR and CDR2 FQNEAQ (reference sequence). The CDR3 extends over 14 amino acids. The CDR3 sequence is CASSPGTGEGEQYF. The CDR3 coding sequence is TGTGCCAGCAGCCCTGGGACAGGGGAAGGCGAGCAGTACTTC.

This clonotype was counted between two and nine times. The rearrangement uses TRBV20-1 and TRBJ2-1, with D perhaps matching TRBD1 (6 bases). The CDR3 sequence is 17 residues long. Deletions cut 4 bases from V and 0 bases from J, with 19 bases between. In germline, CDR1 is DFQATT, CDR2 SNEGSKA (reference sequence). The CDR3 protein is CSAKGQWGLRSYNEQFF. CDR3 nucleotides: TGCAGTGCTAAGGGGCAGTGGGGGCTCCGCTCCTACAATGAGCAGTTCTTC.

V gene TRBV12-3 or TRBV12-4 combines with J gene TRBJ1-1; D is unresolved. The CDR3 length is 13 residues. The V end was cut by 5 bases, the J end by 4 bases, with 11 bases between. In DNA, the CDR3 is TGTGCCAGCAGTCCCGAGAGGAGCACTGAAGCTTTCTTT. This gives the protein CASSPERSTEAFF.

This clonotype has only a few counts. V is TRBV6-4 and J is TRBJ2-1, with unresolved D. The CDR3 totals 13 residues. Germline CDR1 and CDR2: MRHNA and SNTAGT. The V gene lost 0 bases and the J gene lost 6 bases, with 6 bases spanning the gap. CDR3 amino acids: CASSDSNPNEQFF. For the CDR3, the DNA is TGTGCCAGCAGTGACTCGAACCCCAATGAGCAGTTCTTC.

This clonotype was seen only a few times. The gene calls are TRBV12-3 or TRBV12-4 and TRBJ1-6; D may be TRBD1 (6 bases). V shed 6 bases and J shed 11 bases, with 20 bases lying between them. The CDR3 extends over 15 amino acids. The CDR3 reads CASSVGPGEMAPLHF. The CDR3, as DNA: TGTGCCAGCAGCGTAGGGCCAGGGGAGATGGCACCCCTCCACTTT.

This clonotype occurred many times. The CDR3 DNA is TGTGCCATCAGTGCCGATACAGATACGCAGTATTTT. Translating it yields CAISADTDTQYF. The chain employs TRBV10-3 and TRBJ2-3, with D unresolved. CDR1 is ENHRY, CDR2 SYGVKD, per germline. This CDR3 region has 12 residues. The V gene lost 4 bases and the J gene lost 3 bases, with 5 bases spanning the gap.

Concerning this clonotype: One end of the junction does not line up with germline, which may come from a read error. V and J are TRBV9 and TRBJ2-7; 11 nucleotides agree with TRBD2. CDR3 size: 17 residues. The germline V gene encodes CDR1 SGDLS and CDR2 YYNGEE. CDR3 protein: CASSVEAGTSGQYELYF. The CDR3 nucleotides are TGTGCCAGCAGCGTAGAAGCGGGGACTAGCGGACAGTACGAGCTGTACTTC.